This passage covers 27 T cell receptor beta chains from one sample sequenced in a study of post-analysis software for immune sequencing data. Findings and limits, study-wide: Roughly 5 TRBV segments, TRBV5-6, TRBV5-1 and TRBV20-1 among them, were found more frequent in patients than controls.

Built from TCR beta cDNA, the libraries had unique molecular identifiers in them. Via MiXCR, TCRdb re-called the PCR reads, giving one row per CDR3 protein. The data show approximately 460,000 distinct CDR3 sequences, with roughly 45% seen just once and around 10% held by the top ten. These receptors have no known antigen. The sequenced sample consisted of blood. Receptor source: a girl between 10 and 17 years old with multiple sclerosis.

This sequence joins TRBV4-2 and TRBJ2-7; D uncertain. In germline, CDR1 is LGHNA, CDR2 YNFKEQ. Trimming took off 2 bases at V and 0 bases at J, with 11 bases between the two ends. The CDR3 has 15 amino acids. CDR3 nucleotide sequence: TGTGCCAGCAGCCAACCCCCAGGTGGCTCCTACGAGCAGTACTTC. Protein sequence: CASSQPPGGSYEQYF.

This clonotype has just a few counts. The chain links TRBV2 to TRBJ1-2, with 9 bases lining up with TRBD1. The CDR3 has 14 residues. V lost 0 bases and J lost 8; bases outside the gene matches: 4. The germline CDR1 and CDR2 sequences are SNHLY and FYNNEI. In DNA, the CDR3 is TGTGCCAGCAGTGAAGCACAGGGGGCACGAGGCTACACCTTC. Its translation is CASSEAQGARGYTF.

V is TRBV7-2 and J is TRBJ2-7; D gene unclear. Trimming removed 5 bases from V and 3 bases from J, with 14 bases in between. This CDR3 has 14 amino acids. Looked up from germline, CDR1 is SGHTA and CDR2 is FQGNSA. CDR3 in amino acids: CASSVLSNDYEQYF. CDR3 in DNA: TGTGCCAGCAGCGTCCTAAGTAACGACTACGAGCAGTACTTC.

A word on this clonotype: Sequence at one end of the junction differs from germline and may be a read error. This chain links TRBV7-9 with TRBJ2-1; 8 bases fit TRBD1. Germline CDR1 and CDR2: SEHNR and FQNEAQ (reference sequence). There are 15 residues in the CDR3. DNA for the CDR3: TGTGTCAGCAGCTTAGTGACAGGGGAAACCAATGAGCAGTTCTTC. Amino acid sequence: CVSSLVTGETNEQFF.

In this sample, this clonotype turned up a few times. The chain carries TRBV9 and TRBJ2-7; TRBD1 agrees at 7 bases. The CDR3 spans 13 residues. The trim removed 3 bases at V and 7 bases at J, leaving 7 bases unmatched. Looked up from germline, CDR1 is SGDLS and CDR2 is YYNGEE. The chain's CDR3 is CASSGTGAVEQYF. CDR3 bases: TGTGCCAGCAGCGGCACAGGGGCCGTTGAGCAGTACTTC.

The chain joins TRBV9 to TRBJ2-1; 12 nucleotides match TRBD2. Germline trimming cut 0 bases from V and 9 bases from J; bases unmatched to any gene: 4. The CDR3 loop spans 15 amino acids. Germline V gene data show CDR1 as SGDLS and CDR2 as YYNGEE. The CDR3 bases are TGTGCCAGCAGCGTAGGGCTAGCGGGAGGGGGTGAGCAGTTCTTC. This translates into CASSVGLAGGGEQFF.

CDR3 loop: CASSSTSGTGSYEQYF. CDR3 nucleotide sequence: TGTGCCAGCAGCTCGACAAGCGGGACGGGCTCCTACGAGCAGTACTTC. The chain uses TRBV7-3 and TRBJ2-7, with 7 bases identical to TRBD2. Trimming took 4 bases from V and 0 from J; bases not matched to a gene: 9. The CDR3 runs 16 residues. Germline V gives CDR1 SGHTA, CDR2 FQGTGA.

V gene TRBV29-1 combines with J gene TRBJ1-2; D is perhaps TRBD1 (6 bases). V lost 5 bases to trimming and J lost 8 bases, with 21 bases between them. The germline V gene encodes CDR1 SQVTM and CDR2 ANQGSEA. CDR3 length: 14 amino acids. The CDR3 DNA follows: TGCAGCGTTCACACCGACAGGACCCAGGGAGGCTACACCTTC. Encoded protein: CSVHTDRTQGGYTF.

The chain combines TRBV4-1 with TRBJ2-7; 9 positions agree with TRBD1. Germline V gives CDR1 MGHRA, CDR2 YSYEKL. After removal of 0 bases from V and 1 base from J, the junction contained 4 bases not matched to a gene. CDR3 length equals 16 residues. CDR3 residues: CASSQDPTGGSYEQYF. The CDR3 DNA reads TGCGCCAGCAGCCAAGATCCGACAGGGGGGTCCTACGAGCAGTACTTC.

For this clonotype: With a much larger clone just one base away, this may be a read error. CDR3 sequence: CASSQHRAYEQYF. For the CDR3, the DNA is TGCGCCAGCAGCCAACACAGGGCCTACGAGCAGTACTTC. This sequence joins TRBV4-3 and TRBJ2-7; a possible D gene is TRBD1 (6 bases). Germline CDR1 and CDR2: LGHNA and YSLEER. The ends were cut back, 2 bases at V and 2 bases at J, with 7 bases in the middle. This CDR3 spans 13 amino acids.

This clonotype was observed once. The chain employs TRBV29-1 and TRBJ2-6, with 7 positions matching TRBD2. The length of the CDR3 is 18 residues. Germline-derived CDR1 and CDR2 are SQVTM and ANQGSEA. With V trimmed by 0 bases and J by 0 bases, 8 bases remained unmatched. CDR3 amino acids: CSVEDRASGSSGANVLTF. The CDR3 DNA follows: TGCAGCGTTGAAGATCGGGCTAGCGGCAGCTCTGGGGCCAACGTCCTGACTTTC.

This chain links TRBV30 with TRBJ2-1; D is unclear. The V gene's germline CDR1 is GTSNPN and CDR2 SVGIG (reference sequence). CDR3 size: 11 residues. Trimming stripped 6 bases from V and 9 bases from J, with 12 bases between. CDR3 in amino acids: CACRRTGEQFF. The CDR3 DNA is TGTGCCTGCCGTCGTACCGGTGAGCAGTTCTTC. Using reference TRBV30 and TRBJ2-1 for the parts outside the CDR3, the full variable domain is SQTIHQWPATLVQPVGSPLSLECTVEGTSNPNLYWYRQAAGRGLQLLFYSVGIGQISSEVPQNLSASRPQDRQFILSSKKLLLSDSGFYLCACRRTGEQFFGPGTRLTVL.

This clonotype was observed a few times. The chain couples TRBV28 to TRBJ2-7; TRBD2 agrees at 9 bases. V was clipped by 4 bases and J by 12 bases; unmatched bases: 13. The CDR3 has 14 residues. Germline CDR1 reads MDHEN; CDR2 reads SYDVKM. The CDR3 region has the DNA TGTGCCAGCAGTTCACCGGGGATAGCGGGAGAGTTGTACTTC. It encodes CASSSPGIAGELYF.

J is TRBJ2-3 and V is TRBV25-1; D possibly corresponds to TRBD2 (6 bases). Trimming took off 1 base at V and 2 bases at J, with 13 bases between the two ends. Germline V gives CDR1 MGHDK, CDR2 SYGVNS. The CDR3 has 16 residues. In DNA, the CDR3 is TGTGCCAGCAGTGAATTCGGGGGAGGACTCACAGATACGCAGTATTTT. It yields the protein CASSEFGGGLTDTQYF. Variable domain in full (rest from reference TRBV25-1 and TRBJ2-3): EADIYQTPRYLVIGTGKKITLECSQTMGHDKMYWYQQDPGMELHLIHYSYGVNSTEKGDLSSESTVSRIRTEHFPLTLESARPSHTSQYLCASSEFGGGLTDTQYFGPGTRLTVL.

The CDR3 coding sequence is TGTGCCAGCAGCCAAGAGACTAGCTCCTACGAGCAGTACTTC. Its protein is CASSQETSSYEQYF. The chain employs TRBV4-2 and TRBJ2-7; the D gene is possibly TRBD2 (6 bases). Per the germline V gene, CDR1 is LGHNA and CDR2 is YNFKEQ. The CDR3 spans 14 residues. Trimming shortened V by 0 bases and J by 0 bases, and 6 bases separated the two germline ends.

The rearrangement uses TRBV20-1 and TRBJ1-1; no reliable D call. The V gene lost 3 bases and the J gene lost 0 bases, with 11 bases spanning the gap. The CDR3 is 14 amino acids. The V gene's germline CDR1 is DFQATT and CDR2 SNEGSKA (reference sequence). The CDR3 coding sequence is TGCAGTGCTAGGGACGGGCCAATGAACACTGAAGCTTTCTTT. It translates to CSARDGPMNTEAFF.

In its sample, this clonotype was seen a few times. The J gene is TRBJ1-2, the V gene TRBV5-1; no clear D gene. Trimming took 0 bases from V and 1 from J, leaving 7 bases between them. The CDR3 has 14 amino acids. CDR1 and CDR2 (germline): SGHRS, YFSETQ. The CDR3 DNA follows: TGCGCCAGCAGCTTGGAGGTGAATAACTATGGCTACACCTTC. This gives the protein CASSLEVNNYGYTF.

The chain is built from TRBV20-1 and TRBJ2-7; TRBD1 matches 8 bases. Germline lookup yields CDR1 DFQATT and CDR2 SNEGSKA (reference sequence). The CDR3 totals 14 residues. V lost 0 bases, J lost 3 bases, and 4 bases stayed unmatched. CDR3 bases: TGCAGTGCTAGAGATCGGACAGGGCACTACGAGCAGTACTTC. Translating gives CSARDRTGHYEQYF.

The chain links TRBV15 to TRBJ2-3, with 9 nucleotides matching TRBD2. The CDR3 spans 16 residues. Per germline, CDR1 LNHNV and CDR2 YYDKDF (reference sequence). The V segment lost 5 bases and the J segment 8 bases; nucleotides outside the gene matches: 14. CDR3 nucleotide sequence: TGTGCCACCAGCGCCAAACGGCTAGCGGGACCCGGTACGCAGTATTTT. Encoded protein: CATSAKRLAGPGTQYF.

This clonotype was observed a few times. The chain links TRBV27 to TRBJ1-1, with D perhaps matching TRBD1 (6 bases). This CDR3 spans 11 amino acids. V was shortened by 10 bases and J by 4 bases, with 10 bases between the two germline ends. The germline V gene has CDR1 MNHEY and CDR2 SMNVEV (reference sequence). The CDR3 DNA sequence: TGTGCCATCGTCAGGGGCACTGAAGCTTTCTTT. Translation: CAIVRGTEAFF.

The gene calls are TRBV5-1 and TRBJ2-1; D gene unclear. This CDR3 contains 15 residues. The V end was cut by 0 bases, the J end by 0 bases, with 7 bases between. Germline V gives CDR1 SGHRS, CDR2 YFSETQ. The CDR3 nucleotides are TGCGCCAGCAGCTTGGCGGCCAACTCCTACAATGAGCAGTTCTTC. The encoded protein is CASSLAANSYNEQFF.

The chain has TRBV29-1 and TRBJ2-1; TRBD2 aligns across 8 bases. This CDR3 region has 14 residues. Trimming at V came to 6 bases and at J to 15 bases, leaving 19 bases not matched to a gene. Looked up from germline, CDR1 is SQVTM and CDR2 is ANQGSEA. The CDR3 region is CSVTKRGLAGSLFF. CDR3 nucleotide sequence: TGCAGCGTCACAAAAAGGGGTTTAGCGGGAAGTCTGTTCTTC.

The genes are TRBV14 and TRBJ1-5, with D unresolved. Germline lookup yields CDR1 SGHDN and CDR2 FVKESK. CDR3 length: 14 residues. With 4 bases removed from V and 5 bases from J, the gap between germline ends came to 12 bases. The CDR3, as DNA: TGTGCCAGCAGCCCCCTAGGAGAGGATCAGCCCCAGCATTTT. Protein: CASSPLGEDQPQHF. Looking up the rest from reference TRBV14 and TRBJ1-5 gives the full variable domain: EAGVTQFPSHSVIEKGQTVTLRCDPISGHDNLYWYRRVMGKEIKFLLHFVKESKQDESGMPNNRFLAERTGGTYSTLKVQPAELEDSGVYFCASSPLGEDQPQHFGDGTRLSIL.

The chain is built from TRBV27 and TRBJ2-1; TRBD2 matches at 8 bases. The length of the CDR3 is 16 residues. The J segment lost 2 bases and the V segment lost 4 bases, leaving 7 bases of the junction unmatched. Germline CDR1 and CDR2: MNHEY and SMNVEV (reference sequence). CDR3 sequence reads: CASSSAGGGTYNEQFF. The CDR3 bases are TGTGCCAGCAGTTCGGCCGGCGGGGGGACCTACAATGAGCAGTTCTTC.

This clonotype was detected a few times. The CDR3 loop reads CASGLGLAGGRSVDTQYF. Here the CDR3 DNA reads TGTGCTAGTGGTTTAGGACTAGCGGGAGGTAGATCGGTAGATACGCAGTATTTT. The gene calls are TRBV12-5 and TRBJ2-3; TRBD2 matches at 14 bases. Germline CDR1 reads LGHNT; CDR2 reads FRNRAP. The CDR3 has 18 amino acids. V lost 3 bases to trimming and J lost 5 bases; unmatched junction nucleotides: 10.

This clonotype was seen only a few times. As DNA, the CDR3 is TGCGCCAGCAGCCAAGAACAGGGAGCTCTTTACGAGCAGTACTTC. Translating it yields CASSQEQGALYEQYF. The genes are TRBV4-3 and TRBJ2-7; D perhaps matches TRBD1 (6 bases). Germline V lookup: CDR1 LGHNA, CDR2 YSLEER. Trimming shortened V by 0 bases and J by 4 bases, and 13 bases separated the two germline ends. The CDR3 has 15 amino acids.

The V and J genes are TRBV28 and TRBJ2-7; the D gene is possibly TRBD2 (5 bases). The CDR3 covers 14 residues. CDR1 and CDR2 from the germline V gene are MDHEN and SYDVKM. Trimming left V 5 bases short and J 2 bases short, with 13 bases between. CDR3 region: CASSTRTGTYEQYF. In DNA, the CDR3 is TGTGCCAGCAGTACCCGGACTGGGACCTACGAGCAGTACTTC.